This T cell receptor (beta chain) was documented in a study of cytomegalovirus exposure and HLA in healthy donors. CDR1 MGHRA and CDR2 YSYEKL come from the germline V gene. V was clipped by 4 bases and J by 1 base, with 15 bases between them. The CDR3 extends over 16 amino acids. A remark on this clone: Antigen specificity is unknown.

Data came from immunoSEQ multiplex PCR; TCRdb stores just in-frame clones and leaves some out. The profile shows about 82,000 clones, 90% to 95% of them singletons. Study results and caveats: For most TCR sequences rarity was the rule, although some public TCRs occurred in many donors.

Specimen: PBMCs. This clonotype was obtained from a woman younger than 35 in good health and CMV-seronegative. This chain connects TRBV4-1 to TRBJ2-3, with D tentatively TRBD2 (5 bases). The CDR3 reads CASSLGAPFGTDTQYF. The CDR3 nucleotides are TGCGCCAGCAGCCTGGGAGCGCCCTTTGGCACAGATACGCAGTATTTT.